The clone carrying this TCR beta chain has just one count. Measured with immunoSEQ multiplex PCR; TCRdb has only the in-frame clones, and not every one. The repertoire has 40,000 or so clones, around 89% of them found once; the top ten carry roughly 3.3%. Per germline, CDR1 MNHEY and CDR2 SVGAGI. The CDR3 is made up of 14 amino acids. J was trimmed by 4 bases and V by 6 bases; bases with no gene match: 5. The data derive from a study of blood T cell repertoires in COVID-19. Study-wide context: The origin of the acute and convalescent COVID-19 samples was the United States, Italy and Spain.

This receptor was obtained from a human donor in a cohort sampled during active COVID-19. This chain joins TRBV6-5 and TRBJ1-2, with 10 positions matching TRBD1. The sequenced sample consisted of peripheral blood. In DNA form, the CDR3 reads TGTGCCAGCAGGAGGGACAGGGGTACCTATGGCTACACCTTC. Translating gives CASRRDRGTYGYTF.